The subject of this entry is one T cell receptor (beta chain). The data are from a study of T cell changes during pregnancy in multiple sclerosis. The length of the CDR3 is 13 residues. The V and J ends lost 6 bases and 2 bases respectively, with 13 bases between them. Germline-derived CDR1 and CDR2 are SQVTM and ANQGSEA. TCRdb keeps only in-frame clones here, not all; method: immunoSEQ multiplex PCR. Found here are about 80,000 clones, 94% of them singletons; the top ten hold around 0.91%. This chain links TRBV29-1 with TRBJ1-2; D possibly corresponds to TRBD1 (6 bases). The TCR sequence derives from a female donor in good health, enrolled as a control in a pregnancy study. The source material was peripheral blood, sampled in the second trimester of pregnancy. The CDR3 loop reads CSVIRDNNYGYTF. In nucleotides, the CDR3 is TGCAGCGTCATCCGGGACAACAACTATGGCTACACCTTC.